The T cell receptor beta chain described here comes from a study of response to subunit inactivated influenza vaccine. Study outcomes and limitations: The authors suggested that few new T cells are recruited per seasonal influenza vaccination.

The CDR3 is 13 amino acids. V was clipped by 8 bases and J by 2 bases, with 9 bases between them. Germline V gene lookup returns CDR1 MDHEN and CDR2 SYDVKM. TCRdb redid the calling of the RT-PCR reads with MiXCR, one entry per CDR3 protein. The table has hundreds of thousands of distinct CDR3 sequences, 16% seen once; the top ten hold roughly 3%. Turning to this clonotype: Antigen unknown.

This sequence was found in a man aged 50-75 years who received an inactivated influenza vaccine. Material: CD4+ T cells sorted from PBMCs, obtained about 23 months after vaccination. The chain uses TRBV28 and TRBJ2-2, with no clear D. The CDR3 nucleotides are TGTGCCAGCGTAAAGGAAAACACCGGGGAGCTGTTTTTT. It is translated as CASVKENTGELFF. Variable domain in full (rest from reference TRBV28 and TRBJ2-2): DVKVTQSSRYLVKRTGEKVFLECVQDMDHENMFWYRQDPGLGLRLIYFSYDVKMKEKGDIPEGYSVSREKKERFSLILESASTNQTSMYLCASVKENTGELFFGEGSRLTVL.